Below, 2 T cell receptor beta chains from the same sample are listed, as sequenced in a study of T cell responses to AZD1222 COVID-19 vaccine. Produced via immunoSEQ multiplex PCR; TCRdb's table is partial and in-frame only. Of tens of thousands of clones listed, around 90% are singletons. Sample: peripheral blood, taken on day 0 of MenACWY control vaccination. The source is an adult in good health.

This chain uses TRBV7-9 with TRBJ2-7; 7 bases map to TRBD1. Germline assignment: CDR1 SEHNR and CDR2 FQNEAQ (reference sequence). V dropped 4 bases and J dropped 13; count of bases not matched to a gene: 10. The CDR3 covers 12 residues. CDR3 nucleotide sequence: TGTGCCAGCAGCTCGTCGGGGACAGAAGTATACTTC. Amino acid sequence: CASSSSGTEVYF.

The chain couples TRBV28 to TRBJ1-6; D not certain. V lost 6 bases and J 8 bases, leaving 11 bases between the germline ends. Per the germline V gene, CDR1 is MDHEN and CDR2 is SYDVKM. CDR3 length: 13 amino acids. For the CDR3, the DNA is TGTGCCAGCAGCCCGGCCGGTGATTCACCCCTCCACTTT. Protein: CASSPAGDSPLHF.